This T cell receptor (beta chain) was found in a study of OX40 agonist ivuxolimab in advanced cancers. Trimming at V came to 3 bases and at J to 2 bases, leaving 2 bases not matched to a gene. The CDR3 sequence is 14 residues long. Germline loops: CDR1 MDHEN, CDR2 SYDVKM. This clone was seen a handful of times. The table came from immunoSEQ multiplex PCR; TCRdb's copy has only in-frame clones and leaves some out. The sample has nearly 25,000 clones; around four fifths are singletons. The chain uses TRBV28 and TRBJ2-3; 7 bases match TRBD1. The specimen was CD4+ or CD8+ T cells sorted from blood, collected in a trial of the OX40 agonist ivuxolimab. The TCR sequence derives from an adult with an advanced solid tumor such as melanoma, head and neck, liver or kidney cancer. The CDR3 DNA reads as TGTGCCAGCAGTTTTGGACAGGTCACAGATACGCAGTATTTT. Translation: CASSFGQVTDTQYF. The variable domain in full, completed from reference TRBV28 and TRBJ2-3, reads DVKVTQSSRYLVKRTGEKVFLECVQDMDHENMFWYRQDPGLGLRLIYFSYDVKMKEKGDIPEGYSVSREKKERFSLILESASTNQTSMYLCASSFGQVTDTQYFGPGTRLTVL.